Given below is one TCR beta chain in context. Its antigen is unknown. All patients relapsed after autologous stem cell transplantation, and brentuximab vedotin exposure varied. V was trimmed by 0 bases and J by 2 bases, leaving 10 bases between them. In germline, CDR1 is LNHDA, CDR2 SQIVND (reference sequence). The CDR3 contains 15 residues. These data originate in a study of PD-1 blockade in classical Hodgkin lymphoma. Notes on the study in general: The study reported lower baseline TCR diversity in newly diagnosed patients than in healthy donors. Baseline diversity in complete responders resembled that of newly diagnosed patients. No one has yet defined what causes the repertoire differences, which may be disease activity or prior therapy. CD4+ TCR diversity, unlike CD8+, climbed significantly by C4D1.

TCRdb's table, derived via immunoSEQ multiplex PCR, lists solely in-frame clones and lacks some. The repertoire includes about 46,000 clones, 60% to 85% of them detected once, and 20% to 25% sits in the top ten. The receptor's source is a human donor with classical Hodgkin lymphoma. This sample comprised peripheral blood mononuclear cells (PBMCs), obtained before the second cycle of nivolumab. This sequence joins TRBV19 and TRBJ1-2, with D uncertain. CDR3 amino acids: CASSIEGLGNYGYTF. In DNA, the CDR3 is TGTGCCAGTAGTATAGAGGGTTTGGGAAACTATGGCTACACCTTC.